This is a list of T cell receptor beta chains from one sample in a study of blood T cell repertoires in COVID-19. Clones were sequenced by immunoSEQ multiplex PCR, and TCRdb holds only the in-frame ones, with some missing. The sample lists around 140,000 clones; about four fifths were seen once. Sample: peripheral blood. These receptors came from a man aged 65-85 years who had recovered from COVID-19. The CDR3 runs from the conserved cysteine through the conserved F or W. A D gene is named only where the DNA matches it firmly. Clone size is given for some rows only: seen once, a few or many times, or a class if the clone is expanded.

TRBD2 once TRBJ2-3 TRBV2 CASSGPSGGRTDTQYF TGTGCCAGCAGTGGTCCTAGCGGGGGCCGCACAGATACGCAGTATTTT
NA NA TRBJ2-3 TRBV4-1 CASSQDRSVAGQFRTDTQYF TGCGCCAGCAGCCAAGATCGGAGCGTGGCAGGGCAATTTAGGACAGATACGCAGTATTTT
TRBD2 once TRBJ2-7 TRBV29-1 CSVTGLAGAGYEQYF TGCAGCGTTACTGGCTTGGCGGGAGCTGGCTACGAGCAGTACTTC
TRBD2 few TRBJ2-3 TRBV2 CASSVTSGRQELYF TGTGCCAGCAGTGTGACTAGCGGGAGACAAGAATTGTATTTT
NA once TRBJ1-2 TRBV6-5 CASGVGTGNYGYTF TGTGCCAGCGGAGTTGGAACAGGCAACTATGGCTACACCTTC
TRBD2 NA TRBJ2-7 TRBV27 CASSLGGTYEQYF TGTGCCAGCAGTTTGGGAGGGACCTACGAGCAGTACTTC
NA NA TRBJ1-2 TRBV11-2 CASSLGEEGTYGYTF TGTGCCAGCAGCTTGGGGGAGGAGGGGACCTATGGCTACACCTTC
TRBD2 NA TRBJ2-7 TRBV5-1 CASRGGAGTYEQYF TGCGCCAGCAGGGGGGGAGCGGGGACCTACGAGCAGTACTTC
NA NA TRBJ2-7 TRBV4-1 CASSQVNGLPYEQYF TGCGCCAGCAGCCAAGTTAACGGACTGCCCTACGAGCAGTACTTC
NA once TRBJ1-3 TRBV4-2 CASSQEGGQAGNTIYF TGTGCCAGCAGCCAAGAGGGAGGGCAGGCTGGAAACACCATATATTTT
TRBD1 NA TRBJ2-5 TRBV19 CASRDRGLETQYF TGTGCCAGTAGGGACAGGGGGCTGGAGACCCAGTACTTC
NA NA TRBJ1-4 TRBV18 CASSPILDSNEKLFF TGTGCCAGCTCACCTATCTTGGACAGTAATGAAAAACTGTTTTTT
NA NA TRBJ2-1 TRBV6-5 CASTPDNEQFF TGTGCCAGCACTCCCGACAATGAGCAGTTCTTC
NA NA TRBJ2-2 TRBV4-3 CASSQARGTGELFF TGCGCCAGCAGCCAAGCGCGCGGCACCGGGGAGCTGTTTTTT
TRBD1 NA TRBJ2-5 TRBV6-5 CASSYDWDRGRETQYF TGTGCCAGCAGTTACGACTGGGACAGGGGAAGAGAGACCCAGTACTTC
NA NA TRBJ1-5 TRBV10-2 CASSESVYSNQPQHF TGCGCCAGCAGTGAGTCCGTTTATAGCAATCAGCCCCAGCATTTT
TRBD1 NA TRBJ1-3 TRBV29-1 CSVVRQGGNTIYF TGCAGCGTGGTACGACAGGGTGGAAACACCATATATTTT
TRBD2 once TRBJ2-1 TRBV7-7 CASSLGGRSRNEQFF TGTGCCAGCAGCTTGGGCGGGAGGTCTCGGAATGAGCAGTTCTTC
NA NA TRBJ2-3 TRBV10-3 CAISESLAGVGTDTQYF TGTGCCATCAGTGAGTCCTTAGCAGGGGTGGGCACAGATACGCAGTATTTT
NA NA TRBJ2-7 TRBV5-1 CASSLVGGLPYEQYF TGCGCCAGCAGCTTGGTTGGCGGGCTCCCCTACGAGCAGTACTTC
NA NA TRBJ1-1 TRBV3-1/TRBV3-2 CASRHGGTEAFF TGTGCCAGCAGGCACGGTGGCACTGAAGCTTTCTTT
NA NA TRBJ2-5 TRBV9 CASSVASDRRRETQYF TGTGCCAGCAGCGTAGCTTCTGACAGAAGACGGGAGACCCAGTACTTC
NA NA TRBJ1-1 TRBV5-1 CASSLVGMNTEAFF TGCGCCAGCAGCTTGGTTGGCATGAACACTGAAGCTTTCTTT